The 2 T cell receptor beta chains reported below all come from one sample, sequenced in a study of follicular helper T cells after annual influenza vaccination. Described time point: 2014-2015 season, 7 days after vaccination. Profiled with immunoSEQ multiplex PCR; TCRdb holds only in-frame clones, not every one. The top ten clones hold roughly 0.75% of a sample with some 3,900 clones, about 80% of them seen once. The sequences come from CXCR5- memory CD4+ T cells sorted from blood, collected 7 days after influenza vaccination. The receptors stem from an adult who received the influenza vaccine.

V is TRBV5-1 and J is TRBJ1-4; D is unclear. V gave up 1 base and J gave up 7 bases, with 17 bases separating them. The CDR3 extends over 16 amino acids. The germline V gene has CDR1 SGHRS and CDR2 YFSETQ. The CDR3 DNA reads as TGCGCCAGCAGCTTGAGGCCTCTTTTGGCGGGTGAAAAACTGTTTTTT. Residues: CASSLRPLLAGEKLFF.

This clone was found a few times. The gene calls are TRBV4-1 and TRBJ1-6; 7 bases are a match to TRBD1. This CDR3 has 15 amino acids. J lost 7 bases, V lost 1 base, and 4 bases had no gene match. Germline values: CDR1 MGHRA, CDR2 YSYEKL. The CDR3 protein is CASSQVGTANSPLHF. The DNA of the CDR3 is TGCGCCAGCAGCCAAGTTGGGACAGCGAATTCACCCCTCCACTTT.